This T cell receptor beta chain came from a study of blood T cell repertoires in COVID-19. At the level of the study: In each case, the material was cDNA or gDNA derived from T cells, B-cell-depleted T cells, or PBMCs.

The CDR3 is made up of 15 amino acids. The V end was cut by 5 bases, the J end by 0 bases, with 14 bases between. Germline lookup yields CDR1 SGHNT and CDR2 YENEEA. Method: immunoSEQ multiplex PCR; TCRdb's copy keeps in-frame clones and lacks some. The table shows about 120,000 clones, with 70% to 90% occurring only once. The chain joins TRBV11-3 to TRBJ2-7; TRBD2 is a possible D gene (6 bases). The sequence derives from a man between 60 and 75 years old with acute or convalescent COVID-19. Specimen: peripheral blood. In DNA, the CDR3 is TGTGCCAGCAGCCGTGGGCGGGGAAGCTCCTACGAGCAGTACTTC. Its translation: CASSRGRGSSYEQYF.